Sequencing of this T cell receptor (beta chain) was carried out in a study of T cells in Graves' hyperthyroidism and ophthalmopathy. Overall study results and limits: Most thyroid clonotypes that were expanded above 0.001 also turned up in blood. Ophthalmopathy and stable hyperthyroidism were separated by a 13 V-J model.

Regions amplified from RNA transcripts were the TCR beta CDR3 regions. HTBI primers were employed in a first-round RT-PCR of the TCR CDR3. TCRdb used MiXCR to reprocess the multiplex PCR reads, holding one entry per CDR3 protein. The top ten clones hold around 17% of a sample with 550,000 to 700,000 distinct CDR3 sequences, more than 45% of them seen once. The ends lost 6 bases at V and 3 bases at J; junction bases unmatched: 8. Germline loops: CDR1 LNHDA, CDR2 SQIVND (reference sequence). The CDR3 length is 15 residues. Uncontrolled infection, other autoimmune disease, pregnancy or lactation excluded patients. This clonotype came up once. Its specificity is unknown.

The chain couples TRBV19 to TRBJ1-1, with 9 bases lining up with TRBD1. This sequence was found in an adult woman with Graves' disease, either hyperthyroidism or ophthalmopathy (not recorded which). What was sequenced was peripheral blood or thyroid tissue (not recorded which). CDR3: CASSDAGQGDTEAFF. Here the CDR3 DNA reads TGTGCCAGTAGCGATGCGGGACAGGGAGACACTGAAGCTTTCTTT.